Shown below are 10 T cell receptor beta chains from a single sample sequenced in a study of blood T cell repertoires in COVID-19. Sequencing was performed with immunoSEQ multiplex PCR; in TCRdb, only in-frame clones are kept and a portion is missing. Of around 250,000 clones listed, around 86% are singletons. The source material was peripheral blood. The receptors were sampled from a man aged 25 to 40 who had recovered from COVID-19.

The gene calls are TRBV19 and TRBJ1-3, with no clear D. CDR3 length: 13 amino acids. Deletions cut 5 bases from V and 4 bases from J, with 9 bases between. The germline gives CDR1 LNHDA, CDR2 SQIVND (reference sequence). The CDR3 spells CASSQNIGNTIYF. CDR3 DNA sequence: TGTGCCAGTAGTCAAAACATAGGAAACACCATATATTTT. The full variable domain, completed using reference TRBV19 and TRBJ1-3, is DGGITQSPKYLFRKEGQNVTLSCEQNLNHDAMYWYRQDPGQGLRLIYYSQIVNDFQKGDIAEGYSVSREKKESFPLTVTSAQKNPTAFYLCASSQNIGNTIYFGEGSWLTVV.

The chain combines TRBV12-3 or TRBV12-4 with TRBJ2-4; D gene unclear. V shed 1 base and J shed 5 bases, with 3 bases lying between them. The CDR3 spans 12 residues. The CDR3 reads CASSLGENIQYF. In nucleotides, the CDR3 is TGTGCCAGCAGTTTAGGAGAAAACATTCAGTACTTC.

This rearrangement joins TRBV19 to TRBJ1-1; unclear D gene. V was clipped by 4 bases and J by 7 bases, with 10 bases between them. The germline CDR1 and CDR2 sequences are LNHDA and SQIVND (reference sequence). This CDR3 comprises 12 residues. The CDR3 loop reads CASSNFPGEAFF. The CDR3 nucleotides read TGTGCCAGTAGTAATTTCCCCGGTGAAGCTTTCTTT.

The genes are TRBV18 and TRBJ2-7; 7 nucleotides match TRBD1. Germline values: CDR1 KGHSH, CDR2 LQKENI. V shed 5 bases and J 5 bases; nucleotides not matched to a gene: 3. The CDR3 loop spans 12 amino acids. CDR3 residues: CASSIQGHEQYV. CDR3 nucleotides: TGTGCCAGCTCAATACAGGGGCACGAGCAGTACGTC.

This chain links TRBV5-1 with TRBJ2-2, with D perhaps TRBD2 (5 bases). Deletions cut 7 bases from V and 4 bases from J, with 14 bases between. This CDR3 has 14 residues. Germline values: CDR1 SGHRS, CDR2 YFSETQ. The CDR3 is CASGSSGSTGELFF. CDR3 coding DNA: TGCGCCAGCGGTTCAAGCGGCAGCACCGGGGAGCTGTTTTTT.

This chain joins TRBV27 and TRBJ1-1; TRBD1 agrees at 8 bases. The CDR3 totals 19 residues. The trim removed 6 bases at V and 5 bases at J, leaving 23 bases unmatched. CDR1 and CDR2 from the germline V gene are MNHEY and SMNVEV (reference sequence). In nucleotides, the CDR3 is TGTGCCAGCAGCCGAGAGCCCCCAGGGGGCTCCTATGAACAAACTGAAGCTTTCTTT. Protein: CASSREPPGGSYEQTEAFF.

This chain joins TRBV10-2 and TRBJ2-7; perhaps TRBD1 as D (5 bases). The germline V gene has CDR1 WSHSY and CDR2 SAAADI. Trimming shortened V by 0 bases and J by 4 bases, and 13 bases separated the two germline ends. CDR3 length: 15 amino acids. CDR3 region: CASSESAVRGYEQYV. In DNA form, the CDR3 reads TGCGCCAGCAGTGAGTCGGCCGTTAGGGGATACGAGCAGTACGTC.

This clone was seen only a few times. This CDR3 is also generated by other DNA sequences in the sample. J is TRBJ1-2 and V is TRBV7-3; no definite D call. The CDR3 contains 14 residues. Germline V gene sequence: CDR1 SGHTA, CDR2 FQGTGA. Trimming removed 8 bases at V and 6 bases at J, with 19 bases between. Written as DNA, the CDR3 is TGTGCCAGCGGTGTGACCGGGTCGGTGGATGGCTACACCTTC. Amino acids: CASGVTGSVDGYTF.

The CDR3 is CASNRPGVSDGYTF. DNA of the CDR3: TGTGCCAGTAATAGACCCGGGGTTTCGGATGGCTACACCTTC. The rearrangement uses TRBV19 and TRBJ1-2; D unresolved. This CDR3 comprises 14 residues. Trimming took off 7 bases at V and 6 bases at J, with 18 bases between the two ends. Germline V gene sequence: CDR1 LNHDA, CDR2 SQIVND (reference sequence).

J is TRBJ1-2 and V is TRBV5-4; 10 bases line up with TRBD1. The CDR3 sequence is 17 residues long. Unmatched junction bases numbered 16, after V lost 4 bases and J lost 7 bases. Germline CDR1 reads SGHNT; CDR2 reads YYREEE (reference sequence). CDR3 nucleotide sequence: TGTGCCAGCAGCCCGAAAGGCGAGACAGGGGGCATCCGTGGCTACACCTTC. Amino acids: CASSPKGETGGIRGYTF.